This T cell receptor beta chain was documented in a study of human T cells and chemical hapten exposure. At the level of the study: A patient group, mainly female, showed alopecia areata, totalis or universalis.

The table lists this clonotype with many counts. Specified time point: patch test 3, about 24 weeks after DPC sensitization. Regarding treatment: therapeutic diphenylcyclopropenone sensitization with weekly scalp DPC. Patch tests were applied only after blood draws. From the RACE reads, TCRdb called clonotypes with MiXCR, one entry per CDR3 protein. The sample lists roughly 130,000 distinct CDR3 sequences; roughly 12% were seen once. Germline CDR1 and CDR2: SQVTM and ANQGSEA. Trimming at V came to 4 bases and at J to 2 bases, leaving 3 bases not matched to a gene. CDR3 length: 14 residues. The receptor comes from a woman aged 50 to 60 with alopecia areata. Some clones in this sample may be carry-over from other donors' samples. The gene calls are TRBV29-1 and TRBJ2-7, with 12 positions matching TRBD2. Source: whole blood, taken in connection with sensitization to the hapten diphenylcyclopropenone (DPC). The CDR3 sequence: CSVGTSGTPYEQYF. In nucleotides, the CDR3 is TGCAGCGTTGGGACTAGCGGGACTCCCTACGAGCAGTACTTC.